Shown below are 10 T cell receptor beta chains from a single sample sequenced in a study of Ad26.COV2.S vaccination and SARS-CoV-2 variants. Clones were sequenced by immunoSEQ multiplex PCR, and TCRdb holds only the in-frame ones, with some missing. In the table there are 300,000 to 350,000 clones, 88% of which are singletons. Regarding treatment: about 20 received Ad26.COV2.S at low or high dose, single or two shots; five or six received placebo; per-sample allocation not given. Sample collection was performed on day 63 after the first vaccine or placebo injection. The sample in question was peripheral blood, obtained in a trial of Ad26.COV2.S vaccine versus placebo. The receptors were sampled from a person between 18 and 65 years old who received the Ad26.COV2.S COVID-19 vaccine or a placebo.

The CDR3 bases are TGCAGCGTTGAAGTTAGCGGGATATACACAGATACGCAGTATTTT. Translating it yields CSVEVSGIYTDTQYF. The chain employs TRBV29-1 and TRBJ2-3; 8 bases fit TRBD2. V was pared by 1 base and J by 2 bases, with 5 bases of the junction left unmatched. The CDR3 is made up of 15 amino acids. Germline assignment: CDR1 SQVTM and CDR2 ANQGSEA.

This clone has more than one count but fewer than ten. The CDR3 is CASSLESMNTEAFF. The CDR3 DNA is TGTGCCAGCAGCTTAGAGAGCATGAACACTGAAGCTTTCTTT. The rearrangement links TRBV7-9 to TRBJ1-1; D is ambiguous. Germline V gene data show CDR1 as SEHNR and CDR2 as FQNEAQ (reference sequence). CDR3 size: 14 residues. V was cut by 1 base and J by 0 bases, with 6 bases left in between.

This clone was observed many times. The rearrangement joins TRBV27 to TRBJ1-2, with D perhaps matching TRBD1 (5 bases). Deletions cut 3 bases from V and 4 bases from J, with 21 bases between. The germline V gene has CDR1 MNHEY and CDR2 SMNVEV (reference sequence). This CDR3 is built from 17 residues. CDR3 bases: TGTGCCAGCAGTTTGGCTCCAGGGAATCCTTTTGTCTATGGCTACACCTTC. It is translated as CASSLAPGNPFVYGYTF.

This clone appeared once. The chain joins TRBV2 to TRBJ2-3, with unresolved D. CDR3 length equals 11 residues. The V end lost 6 bases, the J end lost 7 bases, and 8 bases lay between the germline ends. Germline V gene data show CDR1 as SNHLY and CDR2 as FYNNEI. CDR3 DNA: TGTGCCAGCAGCCCTTTTAATACGCAGTATTTT. This gives the protein CASSPFNTQYF.

The chain has TRBV5-6 and TRBJ1-2; possible D gene TRBD1, 6 bases. Looked up from germline, CDR1 is SGHDT and CDR2 is YYEEEE. Trimming stripped 0 bases from V and 5 bases from J, with 14 bases between. This CDR3 comprises 15 residues. The CDR3 DNA sequence: TGTGCCAGCAGCTTGGTGCGGGGGCCTACTTATGGCTACACCTTC. This sequence encodes CASSLVRGPTYGYTF.

About this clone itself: This same CDR3 is encoded by further DNA sequences in the sample. The rearrangement uses TRBV15 and TRBJ2-7, with no clear D. CDR1 LNHNV and CDR2 YYDKDF come from the germline V gene (reference sequence). CDR3 size: 12 residues. V was trimmed by 0 bases and J by 3 bases, leaving 3 bases between them. The CDR3, as DNA: TGTGCCACCAGCAGAGATTTCTACGAGCAGTACTTC. Protein sequence: CATSRDFYEQYF.

This clone was detected a few times. The CDR3 loop is CASSSGYYEQYF. The CDR3, as DNA: TGTGCCAGCAGTTCCGGTTACTACGAGCAGTACTTC. The rearrangement uses TRBV27 and TRBJ2-7, with D uncertain. The V end lost 4 bases, the J end lost 3 bases, and 7 bases lay between the germline ends. CDR3 length: 12 amino acids. Per the germline V gene, CDR1 is MNHEY and CDR2 is SMNVEV (reference sequence).

This clone turned up a few times. The gene calls are TRBV19 and TRBJ1-5, with D possibly TRBD1 on 6 matching bases. This CDR3 contains 14 residues. Germline CDR1 and CDR2: LNHDA and SQIVND (reference sequence). Between the trimmed V and J ends, which lost 4 bases and 7 bases, there was a span of 14 bases. DNA for the CDR3: TGTGCCAGTAGTACCGCCCACAGGGAACAGCCCCAGCATTTT. It encodes CASSTAHREQPQHF. The variable domain in full, completed from reference TRBV19 and TRBJ1-5, reads DGGITQSPKYLFRKEGQNVTLSCEQNLNHDAMYWYRQDPGQGLRLIYYSQIVNDFQKGDIAEGYSVSREKKESFPLTVTSAQKNPTAFYLCASSTAHREQPQHFGDGTRLSIL.

DNA of the CDR3: TGTGCCAGCAGTGACAGCCCCTCCTACGAGCAGTACTTC. Protein: CASSDSPSYEQYF. The chain employs TRBV6-1 and TRBJ2-7; D call uncertain. V was cut by 3 bases and J by 0 bases, with 6 bases left in between. The length of the CDR3 is 13 residues. Germline V gene lookup returns CDR1 MNHNS and CDR2 SASEGT.

The genes are TRBV6-5 and TRBJ2-3; D is perhaps TRBD1 (6 bases). CDR3 size: 15 residues. Germline assignment: CDR1 MNHEY and CDR2 SVGAGI. Trimming stripped 0 bases from V and 3 bases from J, with 10 bases between. DNA of the CDR3: TGTGCCAGCAGTTACTCGGCCAGGGGAACAGATACGCAGTATTTT. Its translation: CASSYSARGTDTQYF.